The 10 T cell receptor beta chains below were found in one sample sequenced in a study of T cell responses to AZD1222 COVID-19 vaccine. The method was immunoSEQ multiplex PCR; TCRdb's version includes in-frame clones alone and lacks a portion of them. The sample includes some 140,000 clones, 80% to 95% of them seen just once. The sequenced sample was peripheral blood, obtained on day 0 of AZD1222 vaccination. These receptors were obtained from an adult in good health.

This chain joins TRBV5-1 and TRBJ1-1; the D gene is possibly TRBD1 (5 bases). This CDR3 comprises 14 residues. V lost 2 bases, J lost 4 bases, and 12 bases lay in between. Germline values: CDR1 SGHRS, CDR2 YFSETQ. CDR3 sequence (DNA): TGCGCCAGCAGCTTCAACGGGGCTGGCACTGAAGCTTTCTTT. Its protein product is CASSFNGAGTEAFF. The entire variable domain, with the rest obtained from reference TRBV5-1 and TRBJ1-1, is as follows: KAGVTQTPRYLIKTRGQQVTLSCSPISGHRSVSWYQQTPGQGLQFLFEYFSETQRNKGNFPGRFSGRQFSNSRSEMNVSTLELGDSALYLCASSFNGAGTEAFFGQGTRLTVV.

The V and J genes are TRBV7-8 and TRBJ2-7, with D possibly matching TRBD1 (6 bases). Trimming took off 4 bases at V and 1 base at J, with 14 bases between the two ends. This CDR3 has 15 residues. CDR1 SGHVS and CDR2 FQNEAQ come from the germline V gene. The CDR3 region is CASSSSGTNSYEQYF. CDR3 DNA: TGTGCCAGCAGCTCCTCAGGGACAAATTCCTACGAGCAGTACTTC.

The gene calls are TRBV9 and TRBJ2-7, with D uncertain. CDR3 length: 15 amino acids. Germline V gene lookup returns CDR1 SGDLS and CDR2 YYNGEE. The V end was cut by 0 bases, the J end by 2 bases, with 12 bases between. CDR3 loop: CASSVGRERAYEQYF. CDR3 nucleotides: TGTGCCAGCAGCGTAGGTCGAGAACGCGCCTACGAGCAGTACTTC.

The chain joins TRBV28 to TRBJ1-2; D is ambiguous. The germline V and J ends were trimmed by 7 bases and 0 bases, with 6 bases remaining between them. The CDR3 length is 12 residues. Looked up from germline, CDR1 is MDHEN and CDR2 is SYDVKM. The DNA for the CDR3 is TGTGCCAGCACCGCGCCTAACTATGGCTACACCTTC. It is translated as CASTAPNYGYTF.

The chain links TRBV7-9 to TRBJ1-2; tentative D call: TRBD1 (6 bases). CDR3 length equals 14 residues. V lost 1 base, J lost 8 bases, and 14 bases lay in between. Germline assignment: CDR1 SEHNR and CDR2 FQNEAQ (reference sequence). The chain's CDR3 is CASSLGTGARGYTF. CDR3 in DNA: TGTGCCAGCAGCTTAGGGACGGGGGCGCGGGGCTACACCTTC.

The chain employs TRBV10-3 and TRBJ1-6; 7 bases align to TRBD1. The V and J ends lost 4 bases and 8 bases, in that order; junction bases with no gene match: 5. From germline, CDR1 is ENHRY and CDR2 SYGVKD. The CDR3 runs to 14 residues. The CDR3 nucleotides read TGTGCCATCAGTGTTGGGACAGCCGATTCACCCCTCCACTTT. This encodes CAISVGTADSPLHF.

Only one count was recorded for this clone. V and J are TRBV9 and TRBJ2-1, with 11 bases lining up with TRBD2. J gave up 3 bases and V 2 bases, and 4 bases lay outside the gene matches. This CDR3 has 16 amino acids. Germline values: CDR1 SGDLS, CDR2 YYNGEE. The DNA of the CDR3 is TGTGCCAGCAGCGTTAGACTAGCGGGATTCTACAATGAGCAGTTCTTC. Protein sequence: CASSVRLAGFYNEQFF.

The chain uses TRBV2 and TRBJ1-1; no clear D. The germline V gene encodes CDR1 SNHLY and CDR2 FYNNEI. Trimming took 8 bases from V and 0 from J, leaving 16 bases between them. The CDR3 runs 15 residues. Written as DNA, the CDR3 is TGTGCCAGCCTTATAGACCGGACGGTGAACACTGAAGCTTTCTTT. It translates to CASLIDRTVNTEAFF.

The chain links TRBV30 to TRBJ1-4; 11 nucleotides line up with TRBD1. V lost 4 bases and J lost 6; bases outside the gene matches: 1. The CDR3 totals 13 residues. Germline V lookup: CDR1 GTSNPN, CDR2 SVGIG (reference sequence). CDR3 protein: CAWKGQGDEKLFF. The DNA of the CDR3 is TGTGCCTGGAAGGGACAGGGGGATGAAAAACTGTTTTTT.

The chain uses TRBV4-2 and TRBJ2-3; D is possibly TRBD2 (6 bases). V was cut by 3 bases and J by 0 bases, with 10 bases left in between. The CDR3 is made up of 15 amino acids. Germline V gene lookup returns CDR1 LGHNA and CDR2 YNFKEQ. The CDR3 nucleotides read TGTGCCAGCAGCCACCGGGGGTCTAGCACAGATACGCAGTATTTT. The encoded protein is CASSHRGSSTDTQYF.